Listed below are T cell receptor beta chains from one sample, sequenced in a study of T cells in Graves' hyperthyroidism and ophthalmopathy. Via MiXCR, TCRdb re-called the multiplex PCR reads, giving one row per CDR3 protein. The table shows about 640,000 distinct CDR3 sequences, with about a fifth occurring only once. The sample taken for sequencing was blood. Receptor source: a man aged 25 to 45 with Graves' ophthalmopathy. The CDR3 runs from the conserved cysteine through the conserved F or W. A D gene is named only where the DNA matches it firmly. Clone sizes are given selectively: once, few, many, or a class where the clone is expanded.

V gene	CDR3 length	clone size	D gene	J gene	CDR3 protein	CDR3 DNA
TRBV28	14	NA	TRBD1	TRBJ2-7	CASSFGTGVGEQYF	TGTGCCAGCAGTTTCGGGACAGGGGTGGGAGAGCAGTACTTC
TRBV30	14	many	NA	TRBJ1-2	CAWSKGNFNYGYTF	TGTGCCTGGAGTAAGGGAAATTTTAACTATGGCTACACCTTC
TRBV29-1	15	few	NA	TRBJ2-3	CSVEGAGSRADTQYF	TGCAGCGTTGAAGGGGCAGGGAGTAGAGCAGATACGCAGTATTTT
TRBV12-3/TRBV12-4	15	NA	TRBD1	TRBJ2-7	CASSPQGQGAYEQYF	TGTGCCAGCAGTCCTCAGGGACAGGGGGCCTACGAGCAGTACTTC
TRBV7-9	19	NA	NA	TRBJ2-1	CASSLGVFQERDSYNEQFF	TGTGCCAGCAGCTTAGGGGTCTTCCAGGAACGTGACTCCTACAATGAGCAGTTCTTC
TRBV3-1	15	NA	NA	TRBJ1-3	CASSQDRTAGNTIYF	TGTGCCAGCAGCCAAGATCGGACCGCTGGAAACACCATATATTTT
TRBV27	13	NA	NA	TRBJ2-7	CASSLDISYEQYF	TGTGCCAGCAGTTTGGACATCTCCTACGAGCAGTACTTC
TRBV27	13	NA	NA	TRBJ2-7	CANSLSRAYEQYF	TGTGCCAACAGTTTAAGCAGAGCCTACGAGCAGTACTTC
TRBV4-1	13	few	NA	TRBJ2-1	CASSQWRTNEQFF	TGCGCCAGCAGCCAATGGCGGACTAATGAGCAGTTCTTC
TRBV14	12	few	NA	TRBJ2-7	CASSQALVEQYF	TGTGCCAGCAGCCAAGCTTTGGTCGAGCAGTACTTC
TRBV2	14	NA	NA	TRBJ2-7	CASSGGQKLYEQYF	TGTGCCAGCAGTGGGGGACAAAAGCTTTACGAGCAGTACTTC
TRBV7-9	9	once	NA	TRBJ2-3	CASGTDGYF	TGTGCCAGCGGGACCGACGGGTATTTT
TRBV6-1	15	NA	TRBD2	TRBJ2-5	CASNPETSGQETQYF	TGTGCCAGCAACCCCGAAACTAGCGGACAAGAGACCCAGTACTTC
TRBV3-1	14	few	TRBD2	TRBJ2-7	CASSQLAGVYEQYF	TGTGCCAGCAGCCAACTAGCGGGAGTTTACGAGCAGTACTTC
TRBV6-1	12	NA	NA	TRBJ2-5	CASLEGRETQYF	TGTGCCAGCCTCGAGGGGAGAGAGACCCAGTACTTC
TRBV28	14	many	NA	TRBJ1-1	CASSKHRANTEAFF	TGTGCCAGCAGTAAACACAGGGCGAACACTGAAGCTTTCTTT
TRBV6-5	14	NA	NA	TRBJ2-5	CASMLGDHQETQYF	TGTGCCAGCATGTTGGGGGATCACCAAGAGACCCAGTACTTC
TRBV7-9	20	few	TRBD2	TRBJ2-1	CASSLMGGRGGLPSYNEQFF	TGTGCCAGCAGCTTAATGGGAGGGAGGGGAGGCCTCCCCTCCTACAATGAGCAGTTCTTC
TRBV20-1	12	many	NA	TRBJ2-3	CSAGRGTDTQYF	TGCAGTGCTGGGCGGGGCACAGATACGCAGTATTTT
TRBV5-1	16	NA	TRBD1	TRBJ2-2	CASSLRGQTNTGELFF	TGCGCCAGCAGCTTGAGGGGACAGACGAACACCGGGGAGCTGTTTTTT
TRBV28	15	few	NA	TRBJ1-2	CASSFVWGQNLRYTF	TGTGCCAGCAGTTTTGTCTGGGGGCAGAACCTTCGCTACACCTTC
TRBV3-1	15	few	NA	TRBJ1-1	CASSQDRVGNTEAFF	TGTGCCAGCAGCCAAGATCGGGTGGGGAACACTGAAGCTTTCTTT
TRBV12-3/TRBV12-4	11	many	NA	TRBJ1-1	CASSWDGEAFF	TGTGCCAGCAGTTGGGACGGTGAAGCTTTCTTT
TRBV27	12	few	NA	TRBJ2-3	CASSRPGDTQYF	TGTGCCAGCAGCCGCCCCGGGGATACGCAGTATTTT
TRBV3-1	13	NA	TRBD1	TRBJ2-2	CASSKQGAGELFF	TGCGCCAGCAGTAAACAGGGGGCCGGGGAGCTGTTTTTT
TRBV11-2	17	NA	TRBD2	TRBJ2-1	CASSATSGRAGGNEQFF	TGTGCCAGCAGCGCGACTAGCGGGAGAGCTGGGGGAAATGAGCAGTTCTTC
TRBV20-1	17	few	NA	TRBJ1-2	CSARGPESIHPFYGYTF	TGCAGTGCTAGAGGCCCCGAATCAATCCACCCCTTTTATGGCTACACCTTC
TRBV6-1	14	NA	TRBD1	TRBJ1-1	CASRRQGANTGAFF	TGTGCCAGCAGAAGACAGGGGGCGAACACTGGAGCTTTCTTT
TRBV7-2	16	many	TRBD2	TRBJ2-3	CASSLTGTSGTDTQYF	TGTGCCAGCAGCTTAACAGGGACTAGCGGCACAGATACGCAGTATTTT
TRBV11-2	16	few	NA	TRBJ1-2	CASSSITHLQGLRYTF	TGTGCCAGCAGCTCCATAACCCATTTACAGGGACTGCGCTACACCTTC
TRBV19	14	NA	NA	TRBJ2-7	CASSIGGESYEQYF	TGTGCCAGTAGTATAGGGGGAGAGTCCTACGAGCAGTACTTC
TRBV27	11	NA	NA	TRBJ2-5	CASSSTGVQYF	TGTGCCAGCAGTTCCACGGGGGTTCAGTACTTC
TRBV9	18	NA	TRBD1	TRBJ1-4	CASSAGRGTAQIGEKLFF	TGTGCCAGCAGCGCCGGTCGGGGGACAGCCCAAATAGGTGAAAAACTGTTTTTT
TRBV3-1	13	NA	TRBD2	TRBJ2-5	CASSRETSGTQYF	TGTGCCAGCAGCCGAGAGACTAGCGGGACCCAGTACTTC
TRBV2	15	NA	TRBD2	TRBJ2-1	CASSERAGGLNEQFF	TGTGCCAGCAGTGAACGAGCGGGAGGGCTCAATGAGCAGTTCTTC
TRBV30	14	many	NA	TRBJ1-5	CAWSGDSVNQPQHF	TGTGCCTGGAGCGGAGACAGCGTCAATCAGCCCCAGCATTTT
TRBV7-8	15	few	TRBD1	TRBJ2-3	CASSQGQGAVDTQYF	TGTGCCAGCAGCCAAGGACAGGGGGCCGTGGATACGCAGTATTTT
TRBV5-1	15	many	TRBD2	TRBJ2-1	CASSNSGSAYNEQFF	TGCGCCAGCAGCAATAGCGGGAGTGCCTACAATGAGCAGTTCTTC
TRBV5-1	16	NA	NA	TRBJ2-6	CASSLTRTSGANVLTF	TGCGCCAGCAGCTTGACTAGGACCTCTGGGGCCAACGTCCTGACTTTC
TRBV29-1	13	NA	NA	TRBJ2-1	CSVERQADDEQFF	TGCAGCGTTGAAAGACAGGCGGACGATGAGCAGTTCTTC
TRBV29-1	13	NA	NA	TRBJ1-2	CSVVEGAEYGYTF	TGCAGCGTTGTAGAGGGCGCTGAGTATGGCTACACCTTC
TRBV7-9	16	NA	NA	TRBJ2-7	CASSPGAGARTYEQYF	TGTGCCAGCAGCCCGGGAGCAGGGGCCCGTACCTACGAGCAGTACTTC
TRBV6-1	13	few	NA	TRBJ2-2	CASPPRNTGELFF	TGTGCCAGCCCCCCGAGGAACACCGGGGAGCTGTTTTTT
TRBV20-1	16	few	NA	TRBJ2-1	CSARERGYSSYNEQFF	TGCAGTGCTAGAGAGAGGGGTTATAGCTCCTACAATGAGCAGTTCTTC
TRBV5-1	16	NA	NA	TRBJ2-7	CASSPPTGRGRGAQYF	TGCGCCAGCAGCCCTCCGACAGGGAGGGGGCGAGGGGCGCAGTACTTC
TRBV28	16	NA	TRBD2	TRBJ2-1	CASSFPSSGTHNEQFF	TGTGCCAGCAGTTTCCCCAGTAGCGGGACCCACAATGAGCAGTTCTTC
TRBV10-1	10	NA	NA	TRBJ2-1	CASNGNEQFF	TGCGCCAGCAACGGAAATGAGCAGTTCTTC
TRBV6-2/TRBV6-3	15	NA	TRBD1	TRBJ2-3	CASRAGDRETDTQYF	TGTGCCAGCCGGGCGGGGGACAGGGAAACAGATACGCAGTATTTT
TRBV25-1	16	few	NA	TRBJ2-1	CASSEVGPRSYNEQFF	TGTGCCAGCAGTGAGGTGGGGCCGCGCTCCTACAATGAGCAGTTCTTC
TRBV27	16	NA	NA	TRBJ2-2	CASISTWEANTGELFF	TGTGCCAGCATCTCTACATGGGAGGCGAACACCGGGGAGCTGTTTTTT
TRBV7-2	13	many	NA	TRBJ1-5	CASSLDAGQPQHF	TGTGCCAGCAGCTTAGATGCGGGTCAGCCCCAGCATTTT
TRBV3-1	13	many	NA	TRBJ2-7	CASSQDRSGEQYF	TGTGCCAGCAGCCAAGATCGATCGGGCGAGCAGTACTTC
TRBV5-1	15	few	TRBD2	TRBJ2-2	CASSPRSSGPGELFF	TGCGCCAGCAGCCCCCGGTCTAGCGGTCCCGGGGAGCTGTTTTTT